This T cell receptor beta chain was recovered during a study of shared clonotypes between healthy human individuals. The donors were all Caucasian adults (living in Nashville, Tennessee). Original handling: ImmunoSEQ only sent back junction sequences with no quality scores, so filtering was done differently. The data were produced by immunoSEQ multiplex PCR, yet TCRdb's version contains in-frame clones alone and is incomplete. The V and J calls and clone size are taken from that table; D and trimming were inferred from the DNA. The sample consists of millions of clones, 93% of them appearing once. Study-level points and caveats: Lower generation probabilities were found for non-shared clonotypes than for those shared by all four donors.

Germline V gene data show CDR1 as SNHLY and CDR2 as FYNNEI. V lost 5 bases, J lost 3 bases, and 8 bases lay in between. CDR3 length: 13 amino acids. On this clone: Its specificity is not known.

The source material was naive CD4+ T cells from PBMCs. The sample's subset: CD45RA+ positively selected. This rearrangement joins TRBV2 to TRBJ1-5; no clear D gene. The receptor comes from a man in his late teens or twenties in good health. Some clones in this sample may be carry-over from other donors' samples. CDR3 region: CASSTEFNQPQHF. CDR3 DNA: TGTGCCAGCAGTACGGAGTTCAATCAGCCCCAGCATTTT.